This T cell receptor (beta chain) was recovered during a study of blood T cell repertoires in COVID-19. Looking at the study overall: PBMCs, B-cell-depleted T cells, or T cells provided the cDNA or gDNA that made up the material.

Participants reported their clinical history, and cohort assignment relied on those reports. A PCR-confirmed or clinician-diagnosed COVID-19 case had contacted exposed participants within 2 weeks of entry. The CDR3 is 12 amino acids. Germline V gene data show CDR1 as MNHEY and CDR2 as SMNVEV (reference sequence). Trimming took 4 bases from V and 2 from J, leaving 5 bases between them. As handled by the study authors: Counts of nucleated cells, estimated from reference gene primer amplification, were obtained. Repertoires were generated with immunoSEQ multiplex PCR, while TCRdb's copy carries only in-frame clones and drops some. That table gives V, J and clone size, and the DNA gave D and trimming. The sample holds 120,000 to 150,000 clones, around 90% seen once.

The sample was PBMCs or T cells enriched from blood (not recorded which). The rearrangement joins TRBV27 to TRBJ1-1, with D unresolved. This TCR was sampled from a woman aged 40 to 50 who had been exposed to COVID-19. The CDR3 loop is CASSSRNTEAFF. The CDR3 DNA is TGTGCCAGCAGTTCGCGTAACACTGAAGCTTTCTTT.